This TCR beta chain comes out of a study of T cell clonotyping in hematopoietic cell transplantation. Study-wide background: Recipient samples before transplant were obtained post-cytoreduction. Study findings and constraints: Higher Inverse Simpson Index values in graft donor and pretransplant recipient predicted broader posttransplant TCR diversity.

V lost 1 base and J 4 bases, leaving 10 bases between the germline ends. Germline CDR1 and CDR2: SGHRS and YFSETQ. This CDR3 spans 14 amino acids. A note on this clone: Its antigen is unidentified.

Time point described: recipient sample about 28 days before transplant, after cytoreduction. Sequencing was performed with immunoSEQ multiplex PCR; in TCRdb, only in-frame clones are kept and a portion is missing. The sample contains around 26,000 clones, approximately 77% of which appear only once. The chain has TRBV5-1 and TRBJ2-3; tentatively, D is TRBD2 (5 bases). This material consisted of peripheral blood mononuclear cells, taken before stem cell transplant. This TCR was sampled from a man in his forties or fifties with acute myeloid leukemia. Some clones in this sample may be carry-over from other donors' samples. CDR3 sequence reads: CASSLKAGADTQYF. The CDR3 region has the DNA TGCGCCAGCAGCTTGAAAGCCGGGGCAGATACGCAGTATTTT.